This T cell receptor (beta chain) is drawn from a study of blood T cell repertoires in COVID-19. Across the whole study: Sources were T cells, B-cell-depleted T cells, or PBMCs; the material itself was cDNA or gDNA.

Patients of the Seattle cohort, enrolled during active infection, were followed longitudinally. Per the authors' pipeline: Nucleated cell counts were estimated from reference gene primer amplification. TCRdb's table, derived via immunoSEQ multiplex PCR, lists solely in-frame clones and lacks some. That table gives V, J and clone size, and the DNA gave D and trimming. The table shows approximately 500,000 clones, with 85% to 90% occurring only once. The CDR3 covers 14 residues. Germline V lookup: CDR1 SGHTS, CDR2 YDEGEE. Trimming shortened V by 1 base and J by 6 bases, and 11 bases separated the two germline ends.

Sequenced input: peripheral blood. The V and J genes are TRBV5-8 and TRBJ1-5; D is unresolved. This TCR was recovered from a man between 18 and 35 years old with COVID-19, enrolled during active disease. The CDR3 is CASSLIGVGQPQHF. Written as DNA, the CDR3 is TGTGCCAGCAGCTTGATCGGGGTTGGTCAGCCCCAGCATTTT.